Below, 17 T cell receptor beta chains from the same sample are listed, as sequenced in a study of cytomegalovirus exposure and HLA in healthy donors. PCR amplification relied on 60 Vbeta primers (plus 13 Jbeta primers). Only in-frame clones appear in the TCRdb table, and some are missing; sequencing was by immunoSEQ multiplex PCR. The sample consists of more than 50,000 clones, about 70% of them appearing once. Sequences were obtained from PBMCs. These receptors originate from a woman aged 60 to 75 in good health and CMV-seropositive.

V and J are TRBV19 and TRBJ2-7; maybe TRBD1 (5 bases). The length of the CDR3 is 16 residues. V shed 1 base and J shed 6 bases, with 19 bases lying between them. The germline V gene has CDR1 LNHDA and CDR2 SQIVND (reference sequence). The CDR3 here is CASSIVTRAWSGEQYF. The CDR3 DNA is TGTGCCAGTAGTATAGTTACCAGGGCCTGGTCGGGCGAGCAGTACTTC.

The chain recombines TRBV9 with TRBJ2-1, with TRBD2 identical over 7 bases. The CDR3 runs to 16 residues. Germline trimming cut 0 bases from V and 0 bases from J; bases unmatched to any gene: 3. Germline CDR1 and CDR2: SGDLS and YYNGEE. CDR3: CASSVDGGSSYNEQFF. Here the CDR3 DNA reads TGTGCCAGCAGCGTAGATGGCGGGAGCTCCTACAATGAGCAGTTCTTC.

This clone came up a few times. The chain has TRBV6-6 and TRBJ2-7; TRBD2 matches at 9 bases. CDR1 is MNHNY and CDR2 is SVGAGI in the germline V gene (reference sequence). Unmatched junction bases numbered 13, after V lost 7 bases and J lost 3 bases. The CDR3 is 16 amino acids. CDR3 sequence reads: CASNKRASGNYYEQYF. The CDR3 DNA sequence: TGTGCCAGCAACAAAAGGGCTAGCGGGAACTACTACGAGCAGTACTTC.

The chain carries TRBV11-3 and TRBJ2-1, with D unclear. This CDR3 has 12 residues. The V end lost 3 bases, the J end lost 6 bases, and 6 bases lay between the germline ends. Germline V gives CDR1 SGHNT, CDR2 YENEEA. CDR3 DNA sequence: TGTGCCAGCAGCTTTGTCGGCAATGAGCAGTTCTTC. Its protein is CASSFVGNEQFF.

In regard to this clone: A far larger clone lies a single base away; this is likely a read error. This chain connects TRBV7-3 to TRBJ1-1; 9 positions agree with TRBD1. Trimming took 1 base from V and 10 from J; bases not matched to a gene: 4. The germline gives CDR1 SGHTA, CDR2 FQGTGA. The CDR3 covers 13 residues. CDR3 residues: CASSLRPQGAAFF. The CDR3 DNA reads TGTGCCAGCAGCTTAAGACCACAGGGGGCAGCTTTCTTT.

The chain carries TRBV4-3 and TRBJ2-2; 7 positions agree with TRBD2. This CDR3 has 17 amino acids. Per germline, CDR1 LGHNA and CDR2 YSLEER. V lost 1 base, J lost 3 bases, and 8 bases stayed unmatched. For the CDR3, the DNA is TGCGCCAGCAGCCAAGGGTGGGGGGGGGTGGACACCGGGGAGCTGTTTTTT. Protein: CASSQGWGGVDTGELFF.

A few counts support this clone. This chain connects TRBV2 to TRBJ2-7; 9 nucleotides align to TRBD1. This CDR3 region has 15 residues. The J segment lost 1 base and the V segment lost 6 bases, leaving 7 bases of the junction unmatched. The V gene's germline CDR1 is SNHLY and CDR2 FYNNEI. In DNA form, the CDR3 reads TGTGCCAGCAGGGAGCCGGGACAGGGATCCTACGAGCAGTACTTC. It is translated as CASREPGQGSYEQYF.

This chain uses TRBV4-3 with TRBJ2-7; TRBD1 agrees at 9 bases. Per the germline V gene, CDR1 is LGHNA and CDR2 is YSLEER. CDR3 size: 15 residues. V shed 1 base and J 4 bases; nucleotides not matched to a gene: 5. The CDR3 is CASSQAAGTGYEQYF. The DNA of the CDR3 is TGCGCCAGCAGCCAAGCAGCTGGGACAGGGTACGAGCAGTACTTC.

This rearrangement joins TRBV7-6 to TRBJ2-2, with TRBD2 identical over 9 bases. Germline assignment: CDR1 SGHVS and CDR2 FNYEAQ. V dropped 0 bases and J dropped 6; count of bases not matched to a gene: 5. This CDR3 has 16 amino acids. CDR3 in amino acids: CASSLAGGGAPGELFF. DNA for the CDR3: TGTGCCAGCAGCTTAGCGGGCGGGGGGGCCCCCGGGGAGCTGTTTTTT.

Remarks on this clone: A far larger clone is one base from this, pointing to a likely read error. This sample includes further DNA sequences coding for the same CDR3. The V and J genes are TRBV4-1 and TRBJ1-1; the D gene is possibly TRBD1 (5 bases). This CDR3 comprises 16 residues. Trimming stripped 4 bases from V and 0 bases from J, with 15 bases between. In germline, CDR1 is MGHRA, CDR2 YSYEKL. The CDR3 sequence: CASSPPGGTVNTEAFF. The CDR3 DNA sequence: TGCGCCAGCAGCCCACCTGGAGGGACGGTGAACACTGAAGCTTTCTTT.

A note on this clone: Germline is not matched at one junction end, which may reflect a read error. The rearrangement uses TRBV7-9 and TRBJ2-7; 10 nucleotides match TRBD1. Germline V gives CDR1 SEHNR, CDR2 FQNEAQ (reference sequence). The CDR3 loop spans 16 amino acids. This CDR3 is CSSSFLGTGDRNEQYF. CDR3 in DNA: TGTTCCAGCAGCTTTCTTGGGACAGGGGATCGAAACGAGCAGTACTTC.

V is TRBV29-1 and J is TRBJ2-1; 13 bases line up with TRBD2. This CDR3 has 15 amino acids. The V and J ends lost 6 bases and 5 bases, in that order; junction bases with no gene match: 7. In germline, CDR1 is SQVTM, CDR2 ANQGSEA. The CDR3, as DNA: TGCAGCGTGGACGGGACTAGCGGGATTAACAATGAGCAGTTCTTC. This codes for CSVDGTSGINNEQFF.

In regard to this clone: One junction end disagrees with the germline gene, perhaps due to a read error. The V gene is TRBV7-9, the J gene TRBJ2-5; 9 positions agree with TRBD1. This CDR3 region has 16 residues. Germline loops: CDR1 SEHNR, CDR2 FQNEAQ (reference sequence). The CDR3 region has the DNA TGTTCCAGCAGCTTATGGGGACAGGGCTACCAAGAGACCCAGTACTTC. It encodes CSSSLWGQGYQETQYF.

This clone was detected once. The CDR3 spells CASSSRGGEDTQYF. CDR3 nucleotide sequence: TGCGCCAGCTCCTCCCGAGGGGGGGAAGATACGCAGTATTTT. J is TRBJ2-3 and V is TRBV4-1, with TRBD2 as a possible D gene (7 bases). CDR1 MGHRA and CDR2 YSYEKL come from the germline V gene. The V end was cut by 8 bases, the J end by 5 bases, with 17 bases between. The CDR3 extends over 14 amino acids.

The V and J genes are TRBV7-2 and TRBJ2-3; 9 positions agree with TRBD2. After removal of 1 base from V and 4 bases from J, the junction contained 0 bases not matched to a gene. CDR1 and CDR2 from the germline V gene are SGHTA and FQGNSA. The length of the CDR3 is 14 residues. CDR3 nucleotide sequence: TGTGCCAGCAGCTTAGGGACTAGCGCAGATACGCAGTATTTT. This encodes CASSLGTSADTQYF. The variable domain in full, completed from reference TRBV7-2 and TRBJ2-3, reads GAGVSQSPSNKVTEKGKDVELRCDPISGHTALYWYRQSLGQGLEFLIYFQGNSAPDKSGLPSDRFSAERTGGSVSTLTIQRTQQEDSAVYLCASSLGTSADTQYFGPGTRLTVL.

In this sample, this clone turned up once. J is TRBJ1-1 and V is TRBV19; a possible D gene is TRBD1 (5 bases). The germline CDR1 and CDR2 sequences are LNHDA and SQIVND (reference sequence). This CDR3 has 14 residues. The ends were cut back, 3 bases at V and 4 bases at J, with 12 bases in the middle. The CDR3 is CASSMQGSSTEAFF. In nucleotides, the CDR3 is TGTGCCAGTAGTATGCAGGGTTCGAGCACTGAAGCTTTCTTT.

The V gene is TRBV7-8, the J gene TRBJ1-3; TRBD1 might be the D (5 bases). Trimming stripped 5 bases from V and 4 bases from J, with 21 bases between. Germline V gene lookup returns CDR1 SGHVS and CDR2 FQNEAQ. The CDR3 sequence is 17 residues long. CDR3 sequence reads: CASSPGHMGSLGNTIYF. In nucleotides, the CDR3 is TGTGCCAGCAGCCCCGGACACATGGGGTCATTAGGAAACACCATATATTTT. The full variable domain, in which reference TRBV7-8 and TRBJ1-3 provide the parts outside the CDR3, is GAGVSQSPRYKVAKRGQDVALRCDPISGHVSLFWYQQALGQGPEFLTYFQNEAQLDKSGLPSDRFFAERPEGSVSTLKIQRTQQEDSAVYLCASSPGHMGSLGNTIYFGEGSWLTVV.